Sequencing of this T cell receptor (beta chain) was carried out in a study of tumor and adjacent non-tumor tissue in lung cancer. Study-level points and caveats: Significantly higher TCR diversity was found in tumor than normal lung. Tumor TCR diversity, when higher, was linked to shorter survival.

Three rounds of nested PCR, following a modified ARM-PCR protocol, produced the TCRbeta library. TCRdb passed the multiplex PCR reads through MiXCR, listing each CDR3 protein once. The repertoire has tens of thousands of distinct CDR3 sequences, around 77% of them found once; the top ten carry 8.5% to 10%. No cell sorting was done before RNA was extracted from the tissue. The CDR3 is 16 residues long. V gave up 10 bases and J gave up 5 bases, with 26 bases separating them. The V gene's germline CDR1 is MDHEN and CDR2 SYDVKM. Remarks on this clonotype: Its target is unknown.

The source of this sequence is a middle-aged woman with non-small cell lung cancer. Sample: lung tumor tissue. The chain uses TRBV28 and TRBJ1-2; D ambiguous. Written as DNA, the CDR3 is TGTGCCAACAGATCCCCTAACGCGGGGAAGGTTTATGGCTACACCTTC. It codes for CANRSPNAGKVYGYTF.